This T cell receptor (beta chain) was retrieved from a study of regulatory T cells. The primer mix had 52 TRBV and 13 TRBJ primers. Assay used: immunoSEQ multiplex PCR; TCRdb lists only in-frame clones, some missing. The sample has approximately 18,000 clones; around 83% are singletons. With respect to this clone: What it binds is not known.

Whole-study results and caveats: In CD3G-deficient patients, conventional CD4+ T cells were enriched for hydrophobic CDR3 residues at positions 6 and 7. Skewed V and J usage and few unique V-J pairs marked patient repertoires, most in Tregs.

CDR1 is MDHEN and CDR2 is SYDVKM in the germline V gene. The CDR3 totals 14 residues. Trimming left V 5 bases short and J 0 bases short, with 10 bases between. The chain is built from TRBV28 and TRBJ1-1; TRBD1 is a possible D gene (5 bases). The sequence was obtained from a person between 30 and 45 years old with CD3G deficiency. Source material: conventional CD4+ T cells sorted from blood. The CDR3 sequence: CASSKTVMNTEAFF. The DNA for the CDR3 is TGTGCCAGCAGTAAGACAGTTATGAACACTGAAGCTTTCTTT.